Listed below are T cell receptor beta chains from one sample, sequenced in a study of radiation and T cells in renal cell carcinoma. Clones were sequenced by immunoSEQ multiplex PCR, and TCRdb holds only the in-frame ones, with some missing. The table records 130,000 or so clones, 70% to 90% of them present only once. Here the sequenced sample was blood, taken from a patient whose treatment included radiotherapy and nephrectomy. These receptors came from a woman aged 45-59 years with renal cell carcinoma. The CDR3 runs from the conserved cysteine through the conserved F or W. Fields, in order: clone size, J gene, D gene, V gene, CDR3 protein, CDR3 DNA. A D gene is named only where the DNA matches it firmly. A clone size is listed for some rows: how often the clone was seen (once, few, many), or a class if it is expanded.

abundance: -
j_gene: TRBJ2-5
d_gene: -
v_gene: TRBV6-1
CDR3aa: CASSESGAWGTQYF
CDR3nt: TGTGCCAGCAGTGAATCAGGGGCCTGGGGGACCCAGTACTTC

abundance: -
j_gene: TRBJ1-1
d_gene: -
v_gene: TRBV28
CDR3aa: CASSLTDYTEAFF
CDR3nt: TGTGCCAGCAGTTTGACAGATTACACTGAAGCTTTCTTT

abundance: -
j_gene: TRBJ2-1
d_gene: TRBD1
v_gene: TRBV7-9
CDR3aa: CASSLVGTGGYNEQFF
CDR3nt: TGTGCCAGCAGCTTAGTAGGGACAGGGGGCTACAATGAGCAGTTCTTC

abundance: once
j_gene: TRBJ2-7
d_gene: -
v_gene: TRBV5-1
CDR3aa: CASSLEGTYEQYF
CDR3nt: TGCGCCAGCAGCTTGGAAGGGACCTACGAGCAGTACTTC

abundance: -
j_gene: TRBJ1-2
d_gene: TRBD1
v_gene: TRBV10-1
CDR3aa: CASIDRVPGNYGYTF
CDR3nt: TGCGCCAGCATCGACAGGGTGCCGGGTAACTATGGCTACACCTTC

abundance: once
j_gene: TRBJ1-2
d_gene: TRBD1
v_gene: TRBV6-4
CDR3aa: CASSLDRGYGYTF
CDR3nt: TGTGCCAGCAGTTTAGACAGGGGATATGGCTACACCTTC

abundance: -
j_gene: TRBJ2-5
d_gene: -
v_gene: TRBV5-1
CDR3aa: CASSLLIASQETQYF
CDR3nt: TGCGCCAGCAGCTTGTTAATTGCCAGCCAAGAGACCCAGTACTTC

abundance: -
j_gene: TRBJ2-7
d_gene: -
v_gene: TRBV6-6
CDR3aa: CASTPKGTYEQYF
CDR3nt: TGTGCCAGCACCCCGAAGGGGACCTACGAGCAGTACTTC

abundance: -
j_gene: TRBJ2-4
d_gene: TRBD2
v_gene: TRBV4-1
CDR3aa: CASRPLLAGGVIQYF
CDR3nt: TGCGCCAGCAGACCTCTTCTAGCGGGGGGCGTCATTCAGTACTTC

abundance: -
j_gene: TRBJ2-3
d_gene: TRBD2
v_gene: TRBV9
CDR3aa: CASSVGTSGITDTQYF
CDR3nt: TGTGCCAGCAGCGTAGGGACTAGCGGAATCACAGATACGCAGTATTTT

abundance: -
j_gene: TRBJ1-3
d_gene: -
v_gene: TRBV5-1
CDR3aa: CASSPRTAGNTIYF
CDR3nt: TGCGCCAGCAGCCCACGGACCGCGGGAAACACCATATATTTT

abundance: once
j_gene: TRBJ2-3
d_gene: TRBD2
v_gene: TRBV13
CDR3aa: CASSPGTSDTDTQYF
CDR3nt: TGTGCCAGCTCCCCCGGGACTAGCGACACAGATACGCAGTATTTT

abundance: -
j_gene: TRBJ1-6
d_gene: TRBD1
v_gene: TRBV6-6
CDR3aa: CASSYGQDNSPLHF
CDR3nt: TGTGCCAGCAGTTACGGACAGGATAATTCACCCCTCCACTTT

abundance: -
j_gene: TRBJ2-5
d_gene: TRBD2
v_gene: TRBV7-9
CDR3aa: CAITAYEGLAVIGETQYF
CDR3nt: TGTGCCATCACAGCTTACGAAGGACTAGCGGTAATCGGAGAGACCCAGTACTTC

abundance: -
j_gene: TRBJ1-1
d_gene: TRBD1
v_gene: TRBV7-8
CDR3aa: CASSLVPGRGLNTEAFF
CDR3nt: TGTGCCAGCAGCTTAGTCCCGGGCAGGGGGTTGAACACTGAAGCTTTCTTT

abundance: -
j_gene: TRBJ2-1
d_gene: -
v_gene: TRBV7-6
CDR3aa: CASSQDWGSYNEQFF
CDR3nt: TGTGCCAGCAGCCAGGACTGGGGCTCCTACAATGAGCAGTTCTTC

abundance: -
j_gene: TRBJ2-1
d_gene: TRBD2
v_gene: TRBV11-3
CDR3aa: CASSLGVAGTFYNEQFF
CDR3nt: TGTGCCAGCAGCTTAGGGGTAGCGGGGACGTTTTACAATGAGCAGTTCTTC

abundance: -
j_gene: TRBJ1-5
d_gene: -
v_gene: TRBV7-2
CDR3aa: CASSLATGRSNQPQHF
CDR3nt: TGTGCCAGCAGCTTAGCGACGGGAAGGAGCAATCAGCCCCAGCATTTT

abundance: once
j_gene: TRBJ1-6
d_gene: -
v_gene: TRBV18
CDR3aa: CASFTEYNSPLHF
CDR3nt: TGTGCCAGCTTTACGGAGTATAATTCACCCCTCCACTTT

abundance: -
j_gene: TRBJ2-2
d_gene: -
v_gene: TRBV4-3
CDR3aa: CASSQDRGITGELFF
CDR3nt: TGCGCCAGCAGCCAAGACAGGGGTATCACCGGGGAGCTGTTTTTT

abundance: few
j_gene: TRBJ1-6
d_gene: -
v_gene: TRBV5-1
CDR3aa: CASSPQVSSYNSPLHF
CDR3nt: TGCGCCAGCAGCCCCCAGGTGAGCTCCTATAATTCACCCCTCCACTTT

abundance: -
j_gene: TRBJ2-5
d_gene: -
v_gene: TRBV4-1
CDR3aa: CASSQVERETQYF
CDR3nt: TGCGCCAGCAGCCAAGTCGAGCGAGAGACCCAGTACTTC

abundance: -
j_gene: TRBJ1-2
d_gene: -
v_gene: TRBV5-1
CDR3aa: CASSRDGTNYGYTF
CDR3nt: TGCGCCAGCAGTCGGGACGGGACTAACTATGGCTACACCTTC

abundance: -
j_gene: TRBJ2-7
d_gene: TRBD1
v_gene: TRBV5-4
CDR3aa: CASSPRQGFSYEQYF
CDR3nt: TGTGCCAGCAGCCCACGACAGGGCTTCTCCTACGAGCAGTACTTC

abundance: -
j_gene: TRBJ1-2
d_gene: TRBD1
v_gene: TRBV9
CDR3aa: CASSVARDRAYGYTF
CDR3nt: TGTGCCAGCAGCGTAGCACGGGACAGGGCCTATGGCTACACCTTC

abundance: once
j_gene: TRBJ2-1
d_gene: TRBD1
v_gene: TRBV11-2
CDR3aa: CASSLGGQPTYNEQFF
CDR3nt: TGTGCCAGCAGCTTAGGGGGACAGCCTACCTACAATGAGCAGTTCTTC

abundance: many
j_gene: TRBJ1-6
d_gene: TRBD1
v_gene: TRBV18
CDR3aa: CASRTGVGYNSPLHF
CDR3nt: TGTGCCAGCCGAACAGGGGTGGGATATAATTCACCCCTCCACTTT

abundance: -
j_gene: TRBJ1-1
d_gene: -
v_gene: TRBV7-3
CDR3aa: CASSRGGTEAFF
CDR3nt: TGTGCCAGCAGTCGGGGTGGGACTGAAGCTTTCTTT

abundance: -
j_gene: TRBJ1-5
d_gene: -
v_gene: TRBV10-2
CDR3aa: CASSMVSQPQHF
CDR3nt: TGCGCCAGCAGTATGGTAAGTCAGCCCCAGCATTTT

abundance: -
j_gene: TRBJ1-3
d_gene: -
v_gene: TRBV7-9
CDR3aa: CATLARSGNTIYF
CDR3nt: TGTGCCACCCTGGCGCGCTCTGGAAACACCATATATTTT

abundance: -
j_gene: TRBJ2-7
d_gene: TRBD2
v_gene: TRBV7-2
CDR3aa: CASRENSGGAYEQYF
CDR3nt: TGTGCCAGCAGGGAGAATAGCGGGGGGGCTTACGAGCAGTACTTC

abundance: -
j_gene: TRBJ1-6
d_gene: TRBD1
v_gene: TRBV6-1
CDR3aa: CASSETGARYSPLHF
CDR3nt: TGTGCCAGCAGTGAGACAGGGGCCCGTTATTCACCCCTCCACTTT

abundance: -
j_gene: TRBJ2-1
d_gene: TRBD2
v_gene: TRBV7-9
CDR3aa: CASSLQASGPYNEQFF
CDR3nt: TGTGCCAGCAGCTTACAGGCTAGCGGACCCTACAATGAGCAGTTCTTC

abundance: -
j_gene: TRBJ1-1
d_gene: -
v_gene: TRBV15
CDR3aa: CATSPPGGGEAFF
CDR3nt: TGTGCCACCAGCCCCCCTGGAGGGGGTGAAGCTTTCTTT

abundance: -
j_gene: TRBJ1-3
d_gene: -
v_gene: TRBV6-1
CDR3aa: CASHHVGRAGNTIYF
CDR3nt: TGTGCCAGCCATCACGTCGGCAGGGCGGGAAACACCATATATTTT

abundance: -
j_gene: TRBJ2-2
d_gene: -
v_gene: TRBV7-2
CDR3aa: CASSLNPSVGELFF
CDR3nt: TGTGCCAGCAGCTTAAATCCGTCCGTCGGGGAGCTGTTTTTT

abundance: once
j_gene: TRBJ2-7
d_gene: -
v_gene: TRBV2
CDR3aa: CASSGYEQYF
CDR3nt: TGTGCCAGCAGTGGTTACGAGCAGTACTTC

abundance: few
j_gene: TRBJ1-1
d_gene: -
v_gene: TRBV29-1
CDR3aa: CSSEGLLNTEAFF
CDR3nt: TGCAGCTCCGAGGGATTACTGAACACTGAAGCTTTCTTT

abundance: -
j_gene: TRBJ1-4
d_gene: TRBD1
v_gene: TRBV7-9
CDR3aa: CASRLEGTGREKLFF
CDR3nt: TGTGCCAGCAGACTAGAGGGGACAGGGAGGGAAAAACTGTTTTTT

abundance: -
j_gene: TRBJ2-2
d_gene: -
v_gene: TRBV7-3
CDR3aa: CASSLPGAGELFF
CDR3nt: TGTGCCAGCAGCCTCCCGGGGGCCGGGGAGCTGTTTTTT

abundance: once
j_gene: TRBJ2-1
d_gene: -
v_gene: TRBV2
CDR3aa: CATSRDAPGQFF
CDR3nt: TGTGCCACAAGCCGGGACGCCCCAGGGCAGTTCTTC

abundance: -
j_gene: TRBJ2-6
d_gene: -
v_gene: TRBV7-3
CDR3aa: CASSVGPGSGANVLTF
CDR3nt: TGTGCCAGCAGCGTCGGCCCTGGCTCTGGGGCCAACGTCCTGACTTTC

abundance: -
j_gene: TRBJ2-7
d_gene: -
v_gene: TRBV5-6
CDR3aa: CASSWETQGGEQYF
CDR3nt: TGTGCCAGCAGCTGGGAGACTCAGGGTGGCGAGCAGTACTTC

abundance: -
j_gene: TRBJ2-3
d_gene: TRBD2
v_gene: TRBV23-1
CDR3aa: CASSQERGVNPDTQYF
CDR3nt: TGCGCCAGCAGTCAAGAGCGGGGGGTGAACCCAGATACGCAGTATTTT

abundance: -
j_gene: TRBJ2-7
d_gene: TRBD2
v_gene: TRBV4-1
CDR3aa: CASSPPPAGANEQYF
CDR3nt: TGCGCCAGCAGCCCCCCCCCAGCGGGGGCGAACGAGCAGTACTTC